The 14 T cell receptor beta chains below all came from one sample that was sequenced in a study of molecular identifiers for immune sequencing clone quantification. TCRdb reprocessed the PCR reads with MiXCR, giving one entry per CDR3 protein. Among about half a million distinct CDR3 sequences listed, roughly 23% were seen once. Material for sequencing was naive CD8+ T cells from blood, with Jurkat cell RNA spiked in. Subset defined: FACS-sorted CD8+CD4-CCR7+CD45RA+ naive T cells. The source is a human donor in good health. Some libraries in this study had Jurkat cell RNA spiked in.

In its sample, this clonotype was seen many times. The chain recombines TRBV5-1 with TRBJ2-7; 7 positions agree with TRBD1. Germline CDR1 SGHRS, CDR2 YFSETQ. With V trimmed by 3 bases and J by 2 bases, 5 bases remained unmatched. The CDR3 spans 14 residues. This CDR3 reads CASSSRGQTYEQYF. CDR3 nucleotides: TGCGCCAGCAGCTCCCGGGGACAGACCTACGAGCAGTACTTC.

This clonotype was observed many times. The rearrangement uses TRBV4-3 and TRBJ2-7; TRBD1 agrees at 8 bases. Germline V lookup: CDR1 LGHNA, CDR2 YSLEER. V dropped 4 bases and J dropped 4; count of bases not matched to a gene: 9. This CDR3 spans 15 amino acids. The CDR3: CASSPDREFPYEQYF. The CDR3 DNA reads as TGCGCCAGCAGCCCGGACAGGGAGTTCCCTTACGAGCAGTACTTC.

With regard to this clonotype: This may be a read error: a much more frequent sequence differs by one nucleotide. This chain joins TRBV27 and TRBJ1-1; D unclear. Germline V gene data show CDR1 as MNHEY and CDR2 as SMNVEV (reference sequence). This CDR3 is 15 amino acids long. Here the CDR3 DNA reads TGTGCCAGCAGTCCCCTGACCCACACGAACACTGAAGCTTCCTTT. It translates to CASSPLTHTNTEASF.

This clonotype was detected a few times. The rearrangement uses TRBV6-2 or TRBV6-3 and TRBJ1-1; D call uncertain. The CDR3 extends over 16 amino acids. CDR1 and CDR2 from the germline V gene are MNHEY and SVGEGT. Trimming took off 2 bases at V and 5 bases at J, with 18 bases between the two ends. CDR3 in DNA: TGTGCCAGCAGTTACCCCCGGGAAGAGTTTAGTACTGAAGCTTTCTTT. It translates to CASSYPREEFSTEAFF.

The rearrangement joins TRBV27 to TRBJ1-5; 12 positions match TRBD1. Germline lookup yields CDR1 MNHEY and CDR2 SMNVEV (reference sequence). The CDR3 runs 17 residues. V shed 5 bases, J shed 7 bases, and the junction held 12 bases outside the gene matches. CDR3 DNA sequence: TGTGCCAGCAGTCCCCGGGACAGGGGGCTCGTAGAACAGCCCCAGCATTTT. Amino acids: CASSPRDRGLVEQPQHF.

This clonotype was seen a few times. J is TRBJ2-7 and V is TRBV5-1; no firm D call. This CDR3 comprises 13 residues. Germline V CDR1 and CDR2: SGHRS, YFSETQ. V lost 0 bases, J lost 5 bases, and 9 bases lay in between. CDR3 loop: CASSLEQDHEQYF. Written as DNA, the CDR3 is TGCGCCAGCAGCTTGGAGCAGGACCACGAGCAGTACTTC.

The chain employs TRBV6-5 and TRBJ2-3; 8 positions match TRBD1. CDR3 length: 16 residues. Per the germline V gene, CDR1 is MNHEY and CDR2 is SVGAGI. V trimming: 2 bases; J trimming: 2 bases; junction bases outside the gene matches: 6. CDR3 in DNA: TGTGCCAGCAGTTACGGGACAGGAGGGGACACAGATACGCAGTATTTT. This codes for CASSYGTGGDTDTQYF.

This clonotype was detected ten times or more. The rearrangement uses TRBV12-3 or TRBV12-4 and TRBJ2-5, with unresolved D. This CDR3 comprises 14 residues. The V gene lost 3 bases and the J gene lost 2 bases, with 10 bases spanning the gap. The CDR3, as DNA: TGTGCCAGCAGTTTCCATAGTCCTCAAGAGACCCAGTACTTC. Encoded protein: CASSFHSPQETQYF.

This clonotype occurred a few times. The rearrangement links TRBV30 to TRBJ2-7; TRBD1 aligns across 7 bases. Germline CDR1 and CDR2: GTSNPN and SVGIG (reference sequence). CDR3 length: 15 residues. Trimming cost V 0 bases and J 3 bases; bases outside gene matches: 8. CDR3 amino acids: CAWSVGQGVYYEQYF. The CDR3 coding sequence is TGTGCCTGGAGTGTCGGCCAGGGGGTATACTACGAGCAGTACTTC.

This clonotype was observed many times. CDR3 sequence reads: CASTFSGGQAYEQYF. CDR3 in DNA: TGTGCCAGCACCTTTAGCGGGGGGCAGGCCTACGAGCAGTACTTC. V usage is TRBV12-3 or TRBV12-4 and J usage is TRBJ2-7, with TRBD2 matching over 10 bases. Trimming cost V 7 bases and J 2 bases; bases outside gene matches: 8. The CDR3 extends over 15 amino acids.

With respect to this clonotype: Its ends do not fully match the called genes, so a read error is possible. This chain uses TRBV19 with TRBJ1-1; possible D gene TRBD1, 6 bases. The CDR3 spans 15 residues. Per germline, CDR1 LNHDA and CDR2 SQIVND (reference sequence). CDR3 nucleotide sequence: TGTGCCAGTAGGGCGGGGGCGTGGGTGAACACTGAAGCTCTCTTT. This sequence encodes CASRAGAWVNTEALF.

The V gene is TRBV6-6, the J gene TRBJ2-2; 7 bases line up with TRBD2. Germline trimming cut 6 bases from V and 7 bases from J; bases unmatched to any gene: 5. The germline gives CDR1 MNHNY, CDR2 SVGAGI (reference sequence). This CDR3 comprises 13 residues. CDR3 region: CASSNLADGELFF. CDR3 sequence (DNA): TGTGCCAGCAGCAATCTAGCGGACGGGGAGCTGTTTTTT.

This clonotype was seen a few times. V is TRBV5-4 and J is TRBJ1-1; D not certain. In germline, CDR1 is SGHNT, CDR2 YYREEE (reference sequence). V was trimmed by 1 base and J by 3 bases, leaving 10 bases between them. CDR3 length: 14 amino acids. CDR3 DNA: TGTGCCAGCAGCTTGTTCGGAGGGTACACTGAAGCTTTCTTT. Amino acids: CASSLFGGYTEAFF.

The sample holds many counts of this clonotype. This chain connects TRBV30 to TRBJ2-7; possible D gene TRBD2, 6 bases. Trimming stripped 2 bases from V and 3 bases from J, with 14 bases between. The CDR3 runs to 14 residues. Germline V gene lookup returns CDR1 GTSNPN and CDR2 SVGIG (reference sequence). The CDR3 reads CAWSTASAYYEQYF. The CDR3, as DNA: TGTGCCTGGAGTACAGCTAGCGCATACTACGAGCAGTACTTC.